This TCR beta chain comes out of a study of blood T cell repertoires in COVID-19. The data were produced by immunoSEQ multiplex PCR, yet TCRdb's version contains in-frame clones alone and is incomplete. The table has roughly 100,000 clones, 70% to 75% seen once; the top ten hold 0.9%. The CDR3 covers 14 residues. CDR1 is LNHDA and CDR2 is SQIVND in the germline V gene (reference sequence). Trimming left V 0 bases short and J 14 bases short, with 16 bases between. Sequenced input: peripheral blood. The chain joins TRBV19 to TRBJ1-4; no reliable D call. The TCR originated in a human donor with acute or convalescent COVID-19. The donor label of this sample is uncertain. The CDR3 reads CASSIDQQRGYLFF. CDR3 DNA: TGTGCCAGTAGTATAGATCAACAGCGGGGTTACCTGTTTTTT.